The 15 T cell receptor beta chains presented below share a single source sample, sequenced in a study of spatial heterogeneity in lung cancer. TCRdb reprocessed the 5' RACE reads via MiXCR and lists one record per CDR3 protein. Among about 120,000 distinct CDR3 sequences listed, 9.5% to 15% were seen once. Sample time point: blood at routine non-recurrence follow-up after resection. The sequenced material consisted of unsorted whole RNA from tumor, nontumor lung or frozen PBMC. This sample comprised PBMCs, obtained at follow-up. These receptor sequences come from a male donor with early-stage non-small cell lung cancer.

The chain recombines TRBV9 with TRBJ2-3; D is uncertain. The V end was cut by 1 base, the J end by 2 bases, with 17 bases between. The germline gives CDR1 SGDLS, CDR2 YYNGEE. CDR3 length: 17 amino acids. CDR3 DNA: TGTGCCAGCAGCGTAAGATCCGGCTCGCTTTCCACAGATACGCAGTATTTT. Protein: CASSVRSGSLSTDTQYF.

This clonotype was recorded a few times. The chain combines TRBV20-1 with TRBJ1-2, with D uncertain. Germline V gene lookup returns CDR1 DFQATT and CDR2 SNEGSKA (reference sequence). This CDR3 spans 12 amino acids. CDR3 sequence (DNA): TGCAGCGCTCTTCCTTTTAACTATGGCTACACCTTC. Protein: CSALPFNYGYTF.

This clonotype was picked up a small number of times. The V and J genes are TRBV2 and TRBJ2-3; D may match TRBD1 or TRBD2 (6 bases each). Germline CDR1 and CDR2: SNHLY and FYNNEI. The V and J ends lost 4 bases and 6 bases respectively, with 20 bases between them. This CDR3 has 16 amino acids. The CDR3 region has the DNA TGTGCCAGCAGTGGGGGACGGGGGCCCCCGTTTGATACGCAGTATTTT. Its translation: CASSGGRGPPFDTQYF.

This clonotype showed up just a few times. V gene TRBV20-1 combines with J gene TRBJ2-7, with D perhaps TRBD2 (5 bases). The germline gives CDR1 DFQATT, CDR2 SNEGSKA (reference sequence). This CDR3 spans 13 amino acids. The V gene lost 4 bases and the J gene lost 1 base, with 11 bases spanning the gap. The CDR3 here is CSAKRPGSYEQYF. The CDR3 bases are TGCAGTGCTAAACGACCGGGATCCTACGAGCAGTACTTC.

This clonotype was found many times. DNA for the CDR3: TGTGCCAGCAGCCAAGAAGCCCCCCAGACTAGCGGGGGTTACAATGAGCAGTTCTTC. This encodes CASSQEAPQTSGGYNEQFF. The J gene is TRBJ2-1, the V gene TRBV3-1; 12 bases line up with TRBD2. The germline gives CDR1 LGHDT, CDR2 YNNKEL (reference sequence). J was trimmed by 4 bases and V by 0 bases; bases with no gene match: 10. The CDR3 is 19 amino acids.

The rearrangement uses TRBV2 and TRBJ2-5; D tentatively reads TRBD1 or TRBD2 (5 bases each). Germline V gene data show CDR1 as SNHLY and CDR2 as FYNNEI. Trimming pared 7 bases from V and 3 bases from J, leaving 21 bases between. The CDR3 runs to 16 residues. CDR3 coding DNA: TGTGCCAGCAACCTGGACGGGGCCAATCGAAAAGAGACCCAGTACTTC. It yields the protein CASNLDGANRKETQYF.

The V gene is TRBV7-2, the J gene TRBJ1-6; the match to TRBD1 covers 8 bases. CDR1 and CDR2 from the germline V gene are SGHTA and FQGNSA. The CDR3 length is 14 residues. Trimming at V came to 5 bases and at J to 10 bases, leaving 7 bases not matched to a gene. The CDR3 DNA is TGTGCCAGCAGCCTCCGACAGGGGAAATCACCCCTCCACTTT. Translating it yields CASSLRQGKSPLHF. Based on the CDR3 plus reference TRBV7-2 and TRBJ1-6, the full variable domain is GAGVSQSPSNKVTEKGKDVELRCDPISGHTALYWYRQSLGQGLEFLIYFQGNSAPDKSGLPSDRFSAERTGGSVSTLTIQRTQQEDSAVYLCASSLRQGKSPLHFGNGTRLTVT.

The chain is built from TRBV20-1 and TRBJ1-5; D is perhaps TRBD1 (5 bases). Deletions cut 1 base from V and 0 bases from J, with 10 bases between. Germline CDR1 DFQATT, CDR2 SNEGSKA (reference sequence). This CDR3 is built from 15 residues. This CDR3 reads CSARGGQYSNQPQHF. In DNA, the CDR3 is TGCAGTGCTAGAGGCGGACAATATAGCAATCAGCCCCAGCATTTT.

CDR3 sequence: CASSPARRDDTEAFF. CDR3 bases: TGTGCCAGCAGCCCAGCCCGCAGGGATGACACTGAAGCTTTCTTT. The chain employs TRBV5-6 and TRBJ1-1; possibly TRBD1 for D (5 bases). The CDR3 has 15 amino acids. Per germline, CDR1 SGHDT and CDR2 YYEEEE. V lost 4 bases, J lost 3 bases, and 16 bases lay in between.

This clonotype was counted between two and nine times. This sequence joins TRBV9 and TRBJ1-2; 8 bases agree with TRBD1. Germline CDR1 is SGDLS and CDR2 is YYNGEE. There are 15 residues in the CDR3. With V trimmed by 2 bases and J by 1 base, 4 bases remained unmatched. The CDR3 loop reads CASSVGQGDNYGYTF. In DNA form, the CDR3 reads TGTGCCAGCAGCGTCGGACAGGGAGATAACTATGGCTACACCTTC.

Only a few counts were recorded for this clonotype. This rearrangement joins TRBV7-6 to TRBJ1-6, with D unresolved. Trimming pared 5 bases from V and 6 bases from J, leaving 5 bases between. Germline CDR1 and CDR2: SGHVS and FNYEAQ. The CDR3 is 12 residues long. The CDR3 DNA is TGTGCCAGCAGCCACCCTAATTCACCCCTCCACTTT. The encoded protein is CASSHPNSPLHF. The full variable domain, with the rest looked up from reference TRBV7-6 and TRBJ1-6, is GAGVSQSPRYKVTKRGQDVALRCDPISGHVSLYWYRQALGQGPEFLTYFNYEAQQDKSGLPNDRFSAERPEGSISTLTIQRTEQRDSAMYRCASSHPNSPLHFGNGTRLTVT.

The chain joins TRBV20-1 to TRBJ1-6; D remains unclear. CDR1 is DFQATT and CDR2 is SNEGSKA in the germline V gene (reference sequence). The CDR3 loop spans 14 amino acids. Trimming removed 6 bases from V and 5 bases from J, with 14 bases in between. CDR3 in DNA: TGCAGTGCCGCCCAACGCGGGAATAATTCACCCCTCCACTTT. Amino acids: CSAAQRGNNSPLHF.

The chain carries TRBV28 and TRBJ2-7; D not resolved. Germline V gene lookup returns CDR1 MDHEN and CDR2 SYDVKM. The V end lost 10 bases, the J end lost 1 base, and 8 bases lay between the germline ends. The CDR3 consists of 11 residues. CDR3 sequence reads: CATAESYEQYF. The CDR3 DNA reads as TGTGCCACCGCAGAGTCCTACGAGCAGTACTTC.

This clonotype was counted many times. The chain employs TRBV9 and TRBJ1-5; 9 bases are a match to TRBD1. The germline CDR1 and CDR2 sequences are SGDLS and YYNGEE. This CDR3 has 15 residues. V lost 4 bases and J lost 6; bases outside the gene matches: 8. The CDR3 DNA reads TGTGCCAGCAGCCCCTCGACAGGGGGTATTCAGCCCCAGCATTTT. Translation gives CASSPSTGGIQPQHF.

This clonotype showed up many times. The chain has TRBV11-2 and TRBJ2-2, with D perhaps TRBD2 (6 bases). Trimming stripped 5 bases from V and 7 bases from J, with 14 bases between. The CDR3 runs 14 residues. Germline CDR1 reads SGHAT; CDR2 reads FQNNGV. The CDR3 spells CASSPVAGLGELFF. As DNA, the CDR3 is TGTGCCAGCAGCCCCGTTGCGGGGCTCGGGGAGCTGTTTTTT.